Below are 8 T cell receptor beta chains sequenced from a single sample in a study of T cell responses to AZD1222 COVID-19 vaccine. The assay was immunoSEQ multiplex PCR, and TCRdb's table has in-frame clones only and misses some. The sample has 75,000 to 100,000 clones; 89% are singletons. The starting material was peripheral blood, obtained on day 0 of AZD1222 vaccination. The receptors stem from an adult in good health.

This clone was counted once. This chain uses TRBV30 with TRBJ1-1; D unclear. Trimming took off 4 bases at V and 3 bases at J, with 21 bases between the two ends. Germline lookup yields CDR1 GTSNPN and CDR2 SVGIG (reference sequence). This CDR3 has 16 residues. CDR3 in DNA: TGTGCCTGGACAAGGAGGACGTCAAGGCAGGACACTGAAGCTTTCTTT. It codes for CAWTRRTSRQDTEAFF.

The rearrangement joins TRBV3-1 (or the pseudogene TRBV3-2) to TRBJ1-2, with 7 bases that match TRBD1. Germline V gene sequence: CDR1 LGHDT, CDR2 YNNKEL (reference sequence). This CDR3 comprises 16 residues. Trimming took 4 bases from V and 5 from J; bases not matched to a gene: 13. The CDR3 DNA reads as TGTGCCAGCAGCCCAGGACAGGACAGCGGCTTTTATGGCTACACCTTC. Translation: CASSPGQDSGFYGYTF.

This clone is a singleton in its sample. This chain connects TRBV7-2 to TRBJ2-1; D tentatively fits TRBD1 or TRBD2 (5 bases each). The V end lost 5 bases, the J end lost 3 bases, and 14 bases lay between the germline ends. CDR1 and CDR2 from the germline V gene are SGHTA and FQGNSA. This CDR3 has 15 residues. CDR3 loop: CASSLEGSNYNEQFF. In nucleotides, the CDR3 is TGTGCCAGCAGCCTTGAGGGGTCTAACTACAATGAGCAGTTCTTC.

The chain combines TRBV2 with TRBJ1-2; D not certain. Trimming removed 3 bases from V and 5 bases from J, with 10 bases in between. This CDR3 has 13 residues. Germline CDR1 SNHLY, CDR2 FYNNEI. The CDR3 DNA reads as TGTGCCAGCAGTGAGACCCTTTTTTATGGCTACACCTTC. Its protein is CASSETLFYGYTF. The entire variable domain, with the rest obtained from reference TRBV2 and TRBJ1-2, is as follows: EPEVTQTPSHQVTQMGQEVILRCVPISNHLYFYWYRQILGQKVEFLVSFYNNEISEKSEIFDDQFSVERPDGSNFTLKIRSTKLEDSAMYFCASSETLFYGYTFGSGTRLTVV.

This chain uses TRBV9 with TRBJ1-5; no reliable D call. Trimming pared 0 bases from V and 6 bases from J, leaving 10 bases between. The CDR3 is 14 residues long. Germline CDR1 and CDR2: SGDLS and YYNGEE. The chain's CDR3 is CASSVGASGQPQHF. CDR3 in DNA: TGTGCCAGCAGCGTAGGGGCTAGCGGTCAGCCCCAGCATTTT.

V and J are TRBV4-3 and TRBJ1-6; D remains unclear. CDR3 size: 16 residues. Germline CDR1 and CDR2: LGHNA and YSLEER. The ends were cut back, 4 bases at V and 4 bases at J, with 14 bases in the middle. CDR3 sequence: CASSRTFVGYNSPLHF. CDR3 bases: TGCGCCAGCAGCCGAACCTTTGTTGGGTATAATTCACCCCTCCACTTT.

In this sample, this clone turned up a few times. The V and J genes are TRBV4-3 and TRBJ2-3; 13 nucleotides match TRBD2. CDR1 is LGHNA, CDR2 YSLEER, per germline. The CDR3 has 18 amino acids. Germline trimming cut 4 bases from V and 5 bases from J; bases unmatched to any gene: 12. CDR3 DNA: TGCGCCAGCAGCCCCGGACTAGCGGGGGCGCCTGTCGGAGATACGCAGTATTTT. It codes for CASSPGLAGAPVGDTQYF.

CDR3 in amino acids: CASSSRTVRYGYTF. CDR3 sequence (DNA): TGTGCCAGCAGCTCCCGGACAGTGCGCTATGGCTACACCTTC. J is TRBJ1-2 and V is TRBV3-1 (or the pseudogene TRBV3-2), with a weak D call TRBD1 (6 bases). The CDR3 is 14 amino acids. The germline V gene has CDR1 LGHDT and CDR2 YNNKEL (reference sequence). The germline V and J ends were trimmed by 5 bases and 4 bases, with 14 bases remaining between them.